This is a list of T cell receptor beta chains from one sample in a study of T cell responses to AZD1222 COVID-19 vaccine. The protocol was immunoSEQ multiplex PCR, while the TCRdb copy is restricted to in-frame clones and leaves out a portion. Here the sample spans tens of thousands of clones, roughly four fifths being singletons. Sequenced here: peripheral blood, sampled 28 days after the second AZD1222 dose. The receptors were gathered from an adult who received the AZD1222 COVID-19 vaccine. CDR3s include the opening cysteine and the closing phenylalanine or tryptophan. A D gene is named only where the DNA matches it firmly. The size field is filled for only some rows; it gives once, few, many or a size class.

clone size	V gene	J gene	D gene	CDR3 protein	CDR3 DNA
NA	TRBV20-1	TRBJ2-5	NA	CSARVGETQYF	TGCAGTGCTAGAGTTGGAGAGACCCAGTACTTC
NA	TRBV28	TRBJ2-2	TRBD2	CASSLGAGVPTGELFF	TGTGCCAGCAGTTTAGGGGCGGGAGTTCCCACCGGGGAGCTGTTTTTT
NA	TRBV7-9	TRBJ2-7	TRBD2	CASSLPSGRIDYEQYF	TGTGCCAGCAGCTTACCTAGCGGGAGAATAGACTACGAGCAGTACTTC
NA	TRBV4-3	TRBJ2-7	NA	CASSQELRYEQYF	TGCGCCAGCAGCCAAGAACTGAGGTACGAGCAGTACTTC
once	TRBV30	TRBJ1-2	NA	CAWSVPRGRNYGYTF	TGTGCCTGGAGTGTACCGAGAGGACGAAACTATGGCTACACCTTC
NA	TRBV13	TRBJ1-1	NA	CASSSLSTEAFF	TGTGCCAGCAGCTCACTTAGCACTGAAGCTTTCTTT
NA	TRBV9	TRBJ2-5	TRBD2	CASSVEGDSGRISETQYF	TGTGCCAGCAGCGTAGAGGGGGATAGCGGGAGGATTTCGGAGACCCAGTACTTC
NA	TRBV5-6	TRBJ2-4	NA	CASSLGQTDIQYF	TGTGCCAGCAGCTTGGGACAGACAGACATTCAGTACTTC
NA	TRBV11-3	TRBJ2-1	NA	CASSLGGPLGSMDEQFF	TGTGCCAGCAGCTTGGGGGGACCACTGGGTAGCATGGATGAGCAGTTCTTC
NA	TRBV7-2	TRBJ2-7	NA	CASSIFGLPSSYEQYF	TGTGCCAGCAGCATTTTTGGACTACCGAGCTCCTACGAGCAGTACTTC
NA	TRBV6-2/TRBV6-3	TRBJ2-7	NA	CASSILYEQYF	TGTGCCAGCAGTATTCTTTACGAGCAGTACTTC
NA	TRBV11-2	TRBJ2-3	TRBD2	CASSSRTSGGGDTQYF	TGTGCCAGCAGCTCGCGGACTAGCGGAGGGGGAGATACGCAGTATTTT
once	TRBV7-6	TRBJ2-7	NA	CASSLWDGSYEQYF	TGTGCCAGCAGCTTATGGGATGGCTCCTACGAGCAGTACTTC
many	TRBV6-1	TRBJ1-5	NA	CASSDGPSQPQHF	TGTGCCAGCAGTGACGGGCCTAGTCAGCCCCAGCATTTT
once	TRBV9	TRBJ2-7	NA	CASSLSGASYEQYF	TGTGCCAGCAGCTTAAGCGGAGCCTCCTACGAGCAGTACTTC
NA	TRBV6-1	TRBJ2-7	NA	CASSEERHTWAEQYF	TGTGCCAGCAGTGAAGAGAGACACACCTGGGCCGAGCAGTACTTC
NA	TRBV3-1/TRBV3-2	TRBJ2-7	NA	CASSPWDRAYEQYF	TGTGCCAGCAGCCCTTGGGACCGGGCCTACGAGCAGTACTTC
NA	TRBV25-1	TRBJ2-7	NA	CASSEYKGGSAQYF	TGTGCCAGCAGTGAATATAAAGGTGGATCCGCGCAGTACTTC
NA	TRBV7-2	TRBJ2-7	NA	CASSRPQLGSYEQYF	TGTGCCAGCAGCCGTCCACAATTAGGCTCCTACGAGCAGTACTTC
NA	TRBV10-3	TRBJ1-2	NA	CAISENLGYGYTF	TGTGCCATCAGTGAGAACCTGGGCTATGGCTACACCTTC
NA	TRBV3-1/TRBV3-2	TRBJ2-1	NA	CASSQASAYNEQFF	TGTGCCAGCAGCCAGGCGAGTGCCTACAATGAGCAGTTCTTC
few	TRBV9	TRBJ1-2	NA	CASSEGRANYGYTF	TGTGCCAGCTCGGAGGGGAGAGCTAACTATGGCTACACCTTC
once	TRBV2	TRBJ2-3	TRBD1	CASSARDREPDTQYF	TGTGCCAGCAGTGCCCGGGACAGGGAACCAGATACGCAGTATTTT
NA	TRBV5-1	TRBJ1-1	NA	CASISSEFPNTEAFF	TGCGCCAGCATCTCTTCGGAATTTCCGAACACTGAAGCTTTCTTT
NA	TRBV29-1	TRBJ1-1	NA	CSVDRSLTEAFF	TGCAGCGTTGACAGGTCCTTAACTGAAGCTTTCTTT
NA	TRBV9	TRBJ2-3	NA	CASSVEGLGVDTQYF	TGTGCCAGCAGCGTAGAGGGTCTAGGCGTGGATACGCAGTATTTT
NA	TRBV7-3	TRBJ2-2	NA	CASSFDGRSTGELFF	TGTGCCAGCAGCTTTGACGGGCGGAGCACCGGGGAGCTGTTTTTT
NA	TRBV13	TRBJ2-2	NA	CASSLVTEITGELFF	TGTGCCAGCAGCTTAGTGACGGAGATTACCGGGGAGCTGTTTTTT
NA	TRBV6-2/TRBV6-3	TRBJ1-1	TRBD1	CASSYRTGFSTTEAFF	TGTGCCAGCAGTTACCGGACAGGGTTCTCAACCACTGAAGCTTTCTTT
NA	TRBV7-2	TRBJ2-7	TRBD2	CASSLGGTSLDEQYF	TGTGCCAGCAGCTTAGGGGGGACTAGTCTCGACGAGCAGTACTTC
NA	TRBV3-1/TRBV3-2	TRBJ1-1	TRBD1	CASSLHGQGVKNTEAFF	TGTGCCAGCAGCTTACACGGACAGGGGGTAAAGAACACTGAAGCTTTCTTT
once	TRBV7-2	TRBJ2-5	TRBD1	CASSLGQAQETQYF	TGTGCCAGCAGCCTCGGACAGGCTCAAGAGACCCAGTACTTC
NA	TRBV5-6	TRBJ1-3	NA	CASSLAQRGPGNTIYF	TGTGCCAGCAGCTTGGCCCAAAGGGGCCCCGGAAACACCATATATTTT
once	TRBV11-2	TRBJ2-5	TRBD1	CASSLDRGQQETQYF	TGTGCCAGCAGCTTGGACAGGGGACAACAAGAGACCCAGTACTTC
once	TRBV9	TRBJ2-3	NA	CASSAQGTDTQYF	TGTGCCAGCAGCGCCCAGGGTACAGATACGCAGTATTTT
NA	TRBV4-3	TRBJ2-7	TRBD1	CASSQGTGGSYEQYF	TGCGCCAGCAGCCAAGGGACAGGGGGTTCCTACGAGCAGTACTTC
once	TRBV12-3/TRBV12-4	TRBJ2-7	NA	CASSSHREQYF	TGTGCCAGCAGTTCCCATCGTGAGCAGTACTTC
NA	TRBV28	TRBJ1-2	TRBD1	CASTGTAVSYGYTF	TGTGCCAGCACCGGGACAGCGGTTAGCTATGGCTACACCTTC
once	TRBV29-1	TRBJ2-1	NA	CSGCITNEQFF	TGCAGCGGGTGCATTACCAATGAGCAGTTCTTC
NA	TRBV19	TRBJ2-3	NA	CASTLGPRGTDTQYF	TGTGCCAGTACCCTAGGACCAAGGGGAACAGATACGCAGTATTTT
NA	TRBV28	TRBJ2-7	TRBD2	CASSFGDYQSYEQYF	TGTGCCAGCAGTTTCGGGGACTACCAATCCTACGAGCAGTACTTC
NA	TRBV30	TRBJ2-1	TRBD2	CAWSWRASGRWDNEQFF	TGTGCCTGGAGCTGGCGGGCTAGCGGGAGATGGGACAATGAGCAGTTCTTC
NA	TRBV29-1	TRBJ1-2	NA	CSVEDEGSLNYGYTF	TGCAGCGTTGAAGATGAGGGATCGCTTAACTATGGCTACACCTTC
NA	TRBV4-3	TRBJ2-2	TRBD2	CASSQDRGGAGELFF	TGCGCCAGCAGCCAAGATCGGGGGGGAGCAGGGGAGCTGTTTTTT
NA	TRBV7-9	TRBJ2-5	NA	CASSLVFRGEETQYF	TGTGCCAGCAGCTTAGTGTTCAGGGGAGAAGAGACCCAGTACTTC
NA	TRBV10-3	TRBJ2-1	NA	CATGFGNDEQFF	TGTGCCACCGGGTTTGGGAACGATGAGCAGTTCTTC